The TCR beta chain described here comes from a study of blood T cells in healthy people across ages. Study outcomes and limitations: In the absence of known donor CMV status, changes in expanded clonotypes were possibly confounded. No conclusive comparison of naive versus antigen-experienced cells was possible with unsorted PBMCs.

Healthy individuals of Caucasian origin from Russia, aged about 6 to 100, served as donors. On this clonotype itself: Its antigen remains unidentified.

The germline CDR1 and CDR2 sequences are SEHNR and FQNEAQ (reference sequence). V dropped 5 bases and J dropped 6 bases, with 20 bases sitting between them. This CDR3 is built from 15 residues. It was with a sample-barcoded 5' primer and a J-beta primer mix that a second PCR of about 6 to 12 cycles was run. MiXCR, run by TCRdb on the 5' RACE reads, gives a single entry per CDR3 protein. The sample holds around 600,000 distinct CDR3 sequences, under 55% seen once. The sequence came from a man older than 75 in good health. The genes are TRBV7-9 and TRBJ2-7; a weak D match, TRBD2 (7 bases). What was sequenced was blood. The CDR3 is CASSLGGVGSSEQYF. CDR3 sequence (DNA): TGTGCCAGCAGCCTAGGGGGGGTTGGATCGAGCGAGCAGTACTTC.